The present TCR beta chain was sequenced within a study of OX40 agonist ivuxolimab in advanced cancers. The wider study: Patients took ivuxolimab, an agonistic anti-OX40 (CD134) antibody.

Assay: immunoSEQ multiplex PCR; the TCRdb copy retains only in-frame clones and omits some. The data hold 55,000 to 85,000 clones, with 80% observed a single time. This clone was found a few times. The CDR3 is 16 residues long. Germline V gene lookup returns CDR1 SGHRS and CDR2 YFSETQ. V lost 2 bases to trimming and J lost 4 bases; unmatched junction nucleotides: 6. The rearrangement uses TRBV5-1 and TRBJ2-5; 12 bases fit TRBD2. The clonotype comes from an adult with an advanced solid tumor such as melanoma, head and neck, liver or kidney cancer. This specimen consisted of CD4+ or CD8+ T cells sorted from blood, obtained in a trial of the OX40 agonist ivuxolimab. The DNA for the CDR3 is TGCGCCAGCAGCTTAAACCCTAGCGGGGGGGCAGAGACCCAGTACTTC. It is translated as CASSLNPSGGAETQYF.